Each of the 25 T cell receptor beta chains below was sequenced from the same sample in a study of post-analysis software for immune sequencing data. Whole-study results and caveats: Patients used several TRBV segments, including TRBV5-6, TRBV5-1 and TRBV20-1, more often than controls.

TCR beta cDNA libraries included unique molecular identifiers. TCRdb used MiXCR to reprocess the PCR reads, holding one entry per CDR3 protein. This table holds 350,000 to 450,000 distinct CDR3 sequences, 30% to 45% found once. No antigen has been identified for these receptors. Material for sequencing was blood. Every receptor here comes from a girl between 5 and 17 years old with multiple sclerosis.

Comments on this clonotype: Given a much more abundant clone one base away, this may be a read error. The chain recombines TRBV5-1 with TRBJ2-1; tentative D call: TRBD1 (6 bases). Germline assignment: CDR1 SGHRS and CDR2 YFSETQ. The CDR3 is 16 residues long. The CDR3 here is CDSSLGAVSSYNEQFF. CDR3 bases: TGCGACAGCAGCTTGGGGGCAGTAAGCTCCTACAATGAGCAGTTCTTC.

CDR3 protein: CASSLQGGGQETQYF. The CDR3 DNA follows: TGCGCCAGCAGCCTGCAGGGTGGGGGTCAAGAGACCCAGTACTTC. V and J are TRBV5-1 and TRBJ2-5; D is tentatively TRBD1 or TRBD2 (5 bases each). Germline assignment: CDR1 SGHRS and CDR2 YFSETQ. CDR3 length equals 15 residues. Trimming cost V 4 bases and J 2 bases, with 15 bases left between them.

The chain uses TRBV5-1 and TRBJ2-1; D is unresolved. Between the trimmed V and J ends, which lost 3 bases and 5 bases, there was a span of 9 bases. The CDR3 sequence is 13 residues long. The germline V gene has CDR1 SGHRS and CDR2 YFSETQ. CDR3 protein: CASSYITDNEQFF. As DNA, the CDR3 is TGCGCCAGCAGCTATATCACAGACAATGAGCAGTTCTTC.

This clonotype was counted a few times. This sequence may be a read error, since a much larger clone differs from it by one base. The chain joins TRBV29-1 to TRBJ2-1; D is possibly TRBD2 (6 bases). The V end was cut by 7 bases, the J end by 7 bases, with 20 bases between. Looked up from germline, CDR1 is SQVTM and CDR2 is ANQGSEA. The CDR3 covers 14 residues. CDR3 loop: CSAVGWAEGNEQFF. In DNA, the CDR3 is TGCAGCGCCGTGGGATGGGCGGAGGGGAATGAGCAGTTCTTC.

The V call is TRBV12-3 or TRBV12-4, the J call TRBJ1-1; perhaps TRBD1 as D (5 bases). The V and J ends lost 4 bases and 8 bases respectively, with 17 bases between them. The length of the CDR3 is 14 residues. The CDR3 DNA sequence: TGTGCCAGCAGTTCACACGGGACGGCTGAAGAAGCTTTCTTT. Amino acid sequence: CASSSHGTAEEAFF.

The rearrangement uses TRBV6-5 and TRBJ1-5; tentative D call: TRBD1 (6 bases). The V end lost 6 bases, the J end lost 3 bases, and 12 bases lay between the germline ends. Germline V gives CDR1 MNHEY, CDR2 SVGAGI. The CDR3 length is 14 residues. The CDR3 spells CASRRGGHNQPQHF. The CDR3 DNA sequence: TGTGCCAGCAGAAGGGGGGGCCACAATCAGCCCCAGCATTTT.

This clonotype was detected only a few times. The CDR3, as DNA: TGCAGTGCTAGACGGGGGGGGGCCTACGAGCAGTACTTC. Protein: CSARRGGAYEQYF. The V gene is TRBV20-1, the J gene TRBJ2-5; 8 nucleotides agree with TRBD2. The closer fit of TRBJ2-7 to the DNA end suggests the J call may be wrong. The CDR3 has 13 amino acids. Germline CDR1 DFQATT, CDR2 SNEGSKA (reference sequence).

There are a few counts of this clonotype. CDR3 bases: TGTGCCAGCAGCGTAGGGTCATCCAGTGGCTATGGCTACACCTTC. It yields the protein CASSVGSSSGYGYTF. This chain connects TRBV9 to TRBJ1-2; no definite D call. Trimming cost V 0 bases and J 4 bases, with 13 bases left between them. This CDR3 is 15 amino acids long. Germline V CDR1 and CDR2: SGDLS, YYNGEE. Drawing the rest from reference TRBV9 and TRBJ1-2, the complete variable domain is DSGVTQTPKHLITATGQRVTLRCSPRSGDLSVYWYQQSLDQGLQFLIQYYNGEERAKGNILERFSAQQFPDLHSELNLSSLELGDSALYFCASSVGSSSGYGYTFGSGTRLTVV.

A word on this clonotype: A junction end diverges from the germline sequence, so it may reflect a read error. The genes are TRBV7-7 and TRBJ2-7, with D possibly called TRBD1 or TRBD2 (6 bases each). CDR3 length: 17 amino acids. CDR1 is SSHAT, CDR2 FNYEAQ, per germline (reference sequence). CDR3 DNA: TGTGCTAGCAGCTCAACCCGGGGGCTCTTCCAACCCTACGAGCAGTACTTC. As protein: CASSSTRGLFQPYEQYF.

This clonotype was seen a handful of times. V is TRBV27 and J is TRBJ1-1, with a tentative D call TRBD1 (5 bases). From germline, CDR1 is MNHEY and CDR2 SMNVEV (reference sequence). With 0 bases removed from V and 6 bases from J, the gap between germline ends came to 20 bases. This CDR3 contains 17 residues. The CDR3 protein is CASSLSPLSMVGPEAFF. The CDR3 DNA reads as TGTGCCAGCAGTTTATCGCCCTTATCAATGGTGGGACCTGAAGCTTTCTTT.

The rearrangement links TRBV6-5 to TRBJ2-7; D not certain. Germline V lookup: CDR1 MNHEY, CDR2 SVGAGI. The germline V and J ends were trimmed by 2 bases and 3 bases, with 11 bases remaining between them. This CDR3 contains 14 residues. The CDR3 DNA reads TGTGCCAGCAGTTACGGCCAGAATTTCTACGAGCAGTACTTC. As protein: CASSYGQNFYEQYF.

This clonotype was observed a handful of times. The DNA for the CDR3 is TGTGCCAGCAGTTTGGGACTAGCGACCAATGAGCAGTTCTTC. Amino acids: CASSLGLATNEQFF. V and J are TRBV12-3 or TRBV12-4 and TRBJ2-1, with 10 bases that match TRBD2. V shed 3 bases, J shed 6 bases, and the junction held 2 bases outside the gene matches. The CDR3 runs 14 residues.

This clonotype appeared a few times. This rearrangement joins TRBV24-1 to TRBJ1-2; 7 nucleotides line up with TRBD1. The V gene end was trimmed by 9 bases and the J gene end by 4 bases; junction bases not matched to a gene: 16. Germline CDR1 reads KGHDR; CDR2 reads SFDVKD. CDR3 length: 16 residues. DNA of the CDR3: TGTGCCACCTACGGGACAGACGAAAAACTTAGCTATGGCTACACCTTC. As protein: CATYGTDEKLSYGYTF.

The chain links TRBV24-1 to TRBJ2-1, with D maybe TRBD1 (6 bases). The germline V and J ends were trimmed by 4 bases and 6 bases, with 18 bases remaining between them. The CDR3 contains 16 residues. Germline V CDR1 and CDR2: KGHDR, SFDVKD. In nucleotides, the CDR3 is TGTGCCACCAGTGAACGTGGGACACTGAAAGGCAATGAGCAGTTCTTC. Translation gives CATSERGTLKGNEQFF.

J is TRBJ2-1 and V is TRBV7-2; weak D call: TRBD2 (5 bases). The CDR3 consists of 14 residues. Germline V gene sequence: CDR1 SGHTA, CDR2 FQGNSA. V shed 5 bases and J shed 6 bases, with 14 bases lying between them. The CDR3 DNA follows: TGTGCCAGCAGCGGACTGGCGGGTTTCAATGAGCAGTTCTTC. Amino acid sequence: CASSGLAGFNEQFF.

V gene TRBV20-1 combines with J gene TRBJ1-1; the match to TRBD1 covers 10 bases. CDR3 size: 16 residues. V trimming: 0 bases; J trimming: 5 bases; junction bases outside the gene matches: 9. Per the germline V gene, CDR1 is DFQATT and CDR2 is SNEGSKA (reference sequence). This CDR3 reads CSARDWGTGASTEAFF. CDR3 DNA: TGCAGTGCTAGAGATTGGGGGACAGGGGCTTCGACTGAAGCTTTCTTT.

Only one count was recorded for this clonotype. V gene TRBV12-3 or TRBV12-4 combines with J gene TRBJ1-5, with 8 positions matching TRBD1. V was pared by 6 bases and J by 5 bases, with 3 bases of the junction left unmatched. The CDR3 covers 13 residues. The CDR3 region is CASRSDRDQPQHF. CDR3 in DNA: TGTGCCAGCAGGTCGGACAGGGATCAGCCCCAGCATTTT.

Concerning this clonotype: One end of the junction varies from germline; a read error may be responsible. V is TRBV4-3 and J is TRBJ1-1; 7 nucleotides line up with TRBD1. The length of the CDR3 is 14 residues. The germline V gene encodes CDR1 LGHNA and CDR2 YSLEER. CDR3 residues: CASSHSTGDNEAFF. The CDR3 nucleotides read TGCGCCAGTAGCCATAGTACAGGGGATAATGAAGCTTTCTTT.

V gene TRBV21-1 combines with J gene TRBJ2-7; TRBD1 is the table's D call and was not checked against the DNA. TRBV21-1 is flagged as a pseudogene. The CDR3 loop spans 18 amino acids. The CDR3, as DNA: TGTGCCAGCAGCCCCCGACCCGGGACCGCCTACGAGGGCCTCGAGCAGTACTTC. Translated, it gives CASSPRPGTAYEGLEQYF.

This clonotype has only a few counts. The gene calls are TRBV19 and TRBJ1-5; possibly TRBD1 for D (5 bases). The CDR3 is 16 amino acids. Germline V gene data show CDR1 as LNHDA and CDR2 as SQIVND (reference sequence). V was trimmed by 5 bases and J by 0 bases, leaving 14 bases between them. CDR3 in DNA: TGTGCCAGTAGTCGTCGACAGAGCTATAGCAATCAGCCCCAGCATTTT. Its protein product is CASSRRQSYSNQPQHF.

The chain links TRBV7-2 to TRBJ2-3; a weak D match, TRBD2 (5 bases). Germline V gene sequence: CDR1 SGHTA, CDR2 FQGNSA. The CDR3 sequence is 15 residues long. The V and J ends lost 5 bases and 6 bases respectively, with 18 bases between them. The CDR3 sequence: CASSAGSGPPDTQYF. CDR3 sequence (DNA): TGTGCCAGCAGCGCGGGCTCAGGACCCCCCGATACGCAGTATTTT.

The CDR3 here is CASSFTGVVGYEQYF. The CDR3 coding sequence is TGTGCCAGCAGCTTTACAGGGGTGGTTGGCTACGAGCAGTACTTC. The chain recombines TRBV7-2 with TRBJ2-7; 7 nucleotides match TRBD1. The junction had 8 bases not matched to a gene; V was cut back by 3 bases and J by 3 bases. Germline V gives CDR1 SGHTA, CDR2 FQGNSA. The length of the CDR3 is 15 residues.

In its sample, this clonotype was seen a few times. The chain employs TRBV12-3 or TRBV12-4 and TRBJ2-3; D ambiguous. The CDR3 sequence is 16 residues long. Trimming pared 2 bases from V and 2 bases from J, leaving 14 bases between. The chain's CDR3 is CASSLSLTVVTDTQYF. DNA for the CDR3: TGTGCCAGCAGTTTATCGTTGACGGTAGTCACAGATACGCAGTATTTT.

In its sample, this clonotype was seen a few times. Germline is not matched at one junction end, which may reflect a read error. The chain carries TRBV20-1 and TRBJ2-5; 10 nucleotides align to TRBD2. Germline CDR1 reads DFQATT; CDR2 reads SNEGSKA (reference sequence). This CDR3 spans 12 amino acids. The DNA for the CDR3 is TGCAGGGCTAGCGGGGGAGAAGAGACCCAGTACTTC. Amino acid sequence: CRASGGEETQYF.

V usage is TRBV6-5 and J usage is TRBJ2-5, with 7 nucleotides matching TRBD1. V gave up 2 bases and J gave up 7 bases; unmatched junction bases: 7. There are 14 residues in the CDR3. Germline CDR1 MNHEY, CDR2 SVGAGI. The CDR3 DNA reads TGTGCCAGCAGTTACGGACAGGCCGCTGGGACCCAGTACTTC. Translated: CASSYGQAAGTQYF.